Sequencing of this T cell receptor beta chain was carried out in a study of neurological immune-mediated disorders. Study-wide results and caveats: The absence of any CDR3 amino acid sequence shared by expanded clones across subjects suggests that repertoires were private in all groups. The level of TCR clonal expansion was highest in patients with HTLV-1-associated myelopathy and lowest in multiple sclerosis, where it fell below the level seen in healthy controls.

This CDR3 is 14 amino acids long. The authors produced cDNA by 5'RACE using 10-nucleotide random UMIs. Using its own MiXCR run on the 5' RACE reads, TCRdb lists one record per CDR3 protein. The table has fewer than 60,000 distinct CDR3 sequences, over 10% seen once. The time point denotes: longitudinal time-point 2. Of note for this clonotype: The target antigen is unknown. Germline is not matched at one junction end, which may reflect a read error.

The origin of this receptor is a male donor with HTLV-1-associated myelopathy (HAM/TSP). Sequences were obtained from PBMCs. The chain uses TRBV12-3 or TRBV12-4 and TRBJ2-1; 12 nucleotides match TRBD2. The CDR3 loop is CASSLAGGPHEQFF. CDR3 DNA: TGTGCCAGCAGTCTAGCGGGGGGGCCCCATGAGCAGTTCTTC.